This TCR beta chain is from a study of identifying expanded T cells in peripheral blood. Only in-frame clones appear in the TCRdb table, and some are missing; sequencing was by immunoSEQ multiplex PCR. Found here are more than 85,000 clones, around 88% of them singletons; the top ten hold roughly 14%. Trimming took 2 bases from V and 5 from J, leaving 6 bases between them. This CDR3 contains 13 residues. The germline V gene has CDR1 MDHEN and CDR2 SYDVKM. V gene TRBV28 combines with J gene TRBJ2-2; no reliable D call. Sequences were obtained from blood. The TCR comes from a person between 18 and 70 years old in good health. The CDR3: CASSLRSTGELFF. The CDR3 DNA sequence: TGTGCCAGCAGTTTAAGGAGTACCGGGGAGCTGTTTTTT.